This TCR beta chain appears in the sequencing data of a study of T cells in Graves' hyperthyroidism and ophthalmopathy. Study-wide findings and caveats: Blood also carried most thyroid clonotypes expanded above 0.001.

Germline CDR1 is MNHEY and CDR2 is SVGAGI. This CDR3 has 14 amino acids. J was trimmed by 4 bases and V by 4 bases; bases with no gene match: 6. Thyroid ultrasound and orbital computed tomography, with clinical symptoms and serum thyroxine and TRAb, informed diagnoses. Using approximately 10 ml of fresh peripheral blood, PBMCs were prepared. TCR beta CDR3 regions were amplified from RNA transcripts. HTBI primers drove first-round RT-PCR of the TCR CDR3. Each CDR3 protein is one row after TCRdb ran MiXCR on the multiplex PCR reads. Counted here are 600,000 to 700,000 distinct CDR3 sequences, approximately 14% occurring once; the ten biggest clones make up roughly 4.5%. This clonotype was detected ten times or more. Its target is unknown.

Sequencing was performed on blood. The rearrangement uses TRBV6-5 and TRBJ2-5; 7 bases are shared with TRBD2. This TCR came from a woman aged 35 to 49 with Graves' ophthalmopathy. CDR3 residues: CASSLTSSGETQYF. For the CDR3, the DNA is TGTGCCAGCAGTTTGACTAGCTCCGGAGAGACCCAGTACTTC.